This T cell receptor (beta chain) came from a study of identical twins. MiXCR, applied by TCRdb to the 5' RACE reads, yields one record per CDR3 protein. The sample consists of some 210,000 distinct CDR3 sequences, more than 15% of them appearing once. Overall study findings and caveats: Potential partial confounding of zero-insertion analyses by invariant MAIT and iNKT cells was noted.

The CDR3 has 14 amino acids. V trimming: 6 bases; J trimming: 6 bases; junction bases outside the gene matches: 11. Looked up from germline, CDR1 is SEHNR and CDR2 is FQNEAQ (reference sequence). This clonotype has only a few counts. As yet, its antigen is unknown. This sample was also put to use in a study of T cells expressing NK-cell markers. That paper adds: TCR beta repertoires came from sorted CD3+CD56+NKG2C+, CD3+CD56+NKG2C- and CD3+CD56-NKG2C+ T cells. Among eight sequenced donors, seven carried HCMV seropositivity while one was seronegative.

The sample consisted of CD8+ T cells sorted from blood. This receptor was taken from a woman aged 18 to 35 in good health. The V call is TRBV7-9, the J call TRBJ2-7; TRBD2 aligns across 7 bases. In DNA form, the CDR3 reads TGTGCCAGCAGTTCCTTTTCAAGCGGGGCCGAGCAGTACTTC. Translating it yields CASSSFSSGAEQYF.